The 20 T cell receptor beta chains reported below all come from one sample, sequenced in a study of blood T cells in healthy people across ages. The authors ran a second PCR of 7 to 11 cycles using a sample-barcoded 5' primer and a J-beta primer mix. TCRdb fed the 5' RACE reads into MiXCR, producing one record per CDR3 protein. The repertoire holds 1.5 million to 2 million distinct CDR3 sequences, roughly 30% seen once, with 6.5% to 8.5% in the top ten. The sample consisted of blood. The receptors originated from a young woman in good health.

This clonotype was counted ten times or more. Compared with germline, one end of the junction differs, possibly owing to a read error. This sequence joins TRBV20-1 and TRBJ2-7; D might be TRBD1 or TRBD2, each matching 5 bases. Looked up from germline, CDR1 is DFQATT and CDR2 is SNEGSKA (reference sequence). There are 13 residues in the CDR3. The CDR3 reads CSARGTPHYEQYF. In DNA form, the CDR3 reads TGCAGTGCCAGAGGGACCCCCCACTACGAGCAGTACTTC.

This clonotype was seen a handful of times. The J gene is TRBJ2-7, the V gene TRBV20-1, with D possibly TRBD1 on 5 matching bases. The V gene's germline CDR1 is DFQATT and CDR2 SNEGSKA (reference sequence). The CDR3 contains 13 residues. V was cut by 0 bases and J by 3 bases, with 9 bases left in between. Here the CDR3 reads CSARDRQNYEQYF. The CDR3 DNA is TGCAGTGCTAGAGATCGACAGAACTACGAGCAGTACTTC.

The chain uses TRBV20-1 and TRBJ2-7; D is unclear. The CDR3 runs to 12 residues. Trimming took off 5 bases at V and 3 bases at J, with 11 bases between the two ends. CDR1 is DFQATT and CDR2 is SNEGSKA in the germline V gene (reference sequence). The CDR3 spells CSAQYSNYEQYF. As DNA, the CDR3 is TGCAGTGCTCAATATTCCAACTACGAGCAGTACTTC.

The V call is TRBV9, the J call TRBJ2-5; a possible D gene is TRBD2 (5 bases). V shed 3 bases and J shed 5 bases, with 14 bases lying between them. There are 14 residues in the CDR3. Germline-derived CDR1 and CDR2 are SGDLS and YYNGEE. As DNA, the CDR3 is TGTGCCAGCAGCGCCACCGGGGAGCGGGAGACCCAGTACTTC. Protein product: CASSATGERETQYF.

Turning to this clonotype: One base away lies a much larger clone, so this may be a sequencing read error. V and J are TRBV12-3 or TRBV12-4 and TRBJ2-5; the match to TRBD2 covers 10 bases. J was trimmed by 3 bases and V by 11 bases; bases with no gene match: 9. This CDR3 is built from 14 residues. The CDR3 loop is CAGTPTSGEETQYF. CDR3 nucleotide sequence: TGTGCCGGCACCCCCACTAGCGGGGAAGAGACCCAGTACTTC.

This clonotype was seen more than once but under ten times. The V gene is TRBV12-5, the J gene TRBJ1-5, with 8 bases that match TRBD1. The germline gives CDR1 LGHNT, CDR2 FRNRAP. The junction had 8 bases not matched to a gene; V was cut back by 2 bases and J by 5 bases. The CDR3 loop spans 16 amino acids. The CDR3 nucleotides are TGTGCTAGTGGTTTGACCGGGACAGGTATATATCAGCCCCAGCATTTT. As protein: CASGLTGTGIYQPQHF. Variable domain in full (rest from reference TRBV12-5 and TRBJ1-5): DARVTQTPRHKVTEMGQEVTMRCQPILGHNTVFWYRQTMMQGLELLAYFRNRAPLDDSGMPKDRFSAEMPDATLATLKIQPSEPRDSAVYFCASGLTGTGIYQPQHFGDGTRLSIL.

This clonotype has just a few counts. The V call is TRBV29-1, the J call TRBJ1-4; D might be TRBD1 (6 bases). V lost 5 bases and J 4 bases, leaving 11 bases between the germline ends. The CDR3 is 13 amino acids. The germline V gene has CDR1 SQVTM and CDR2 ANQGSEA. The CDR3 bases are TGCAGCGTTACCAGGGGACTTAATGAAAAACTGTTTTTT. Protein: CSVTRGLNEKLFF.

There are many counts of this clonotype. The chain carries TRBV10-3 and TRBJ2-3; D is unresolved. The CDR3 is 14 amino acids. V was shortened by 6 bases and J by 4 bases, with 14 bases between the two germline ends. CDR1 is ENHRY, CDR2 SYGVKD, per germline. The CDR3 nucleotides are TGTGCCATCAGGGCCTCGGGTCTCCCAGATACGCAGTATTTT. Its protein product is CAIRASGLPDTQYF.

The V call is TRBV2, the J call TRBJ2-7, with TRBD1 matching 9 bases. The germline gives CDR1 SNHLY, CDR2 FYNNEI. The CDR3 is 15 amino acids. The V and J ends lost 6 bases and 5 bases, in that order; junction bases with no gene match: 11. CDR3 coding DNA: TGTGCCAGCAGGGAGGTCGGGACAGGGTACCACGAGCAGTACTTC. Its protein is CASREVGTGYHEQYF.

Ten or more counts support this clonotype. This chain connects TRBV5-1 to TRBJ2-1, with D perhaps TRBD2 (6 bases). This CDR3 is built from 14 residues. Trimming cost V 0 bases and J 7 bases, with 11 bases left between them. The germline V gene encodes CDR1 SGHRS and CDR2 YFSETQ. CDR3 sequence reads: CASSLGGDGNEQFF. The CDR3 DNA reads TGCGCCAGCAGCTTGGGGGGGGACGGGAATGAGCAGTTCTTC. Using reference TRBV5-1 and TRBJ2-1 for the parts outside the CDR3, the full variable domain is KAGVTQTPRYLIKTRGQQVTLSCSPISGHRSVSWYQQTPGQGLQFLFEYFSETQRNKGNFPGRFSGRQFSNSRSEMNVSTLELGDSALYLCASSLGGDGNEQFFGPGTRLTVL.

This clonotype was seen only a few times. One base away lies a much larger clone, so this may be a sequencing read error. The gene calls are TRBV3-1 and TRBJ2-5; maybe TRBD1 (6 bases). With 5 bases removed from V and 5 bases from J, the gap between germline ends came to 12 bases. The CDR3 totals 13 residues. Germline CDR1 reads LGHDT; CDR2 reads YNNKEL (reference sequence). The CDR3, as DNA: TGTGCCAGCAGCTCAGGGGCGGTGGAGACCCAGTACTTC. This gives the protein CASSSGAVETQYF.

This clonotype was counted only a few times. The V call is TRBV14, the J call TRBJ2-1; 8 nucleotides agree with TRBD1. The CDR3 loop spans 15 amino acids. Germline CDR1 and CDR2: SGHDN and FVKESK. V trimming: 3 bases; J trimming: 6 bases; junction bases outside the gene matches: 7. CDR3 sequence (DNA): TGTGCCAGCAGCCATCAGGGGGCTTGGGTCAATGAGCAGTTCTTC. As protein: CASSHQGAWVNEQFF.

The V call is TRBV12-3 or TRBV12-4, the J call TRBJ2-2, with a weak D call TRBD1 (6 bases). Trimming cost V 6 bases and J 1 base, with 12 bases left between them. There are 15 residues in the CDR3. The CDR3 DNA is TGTGCCAGCAGATTACAGGGAATGAACACCGGGGAGCTGTTTTTT. This codes for CASRLQGMNTGELFF.

This sequence joins TRBV7-2 and TRBJ2-4, with 9 bases fitting TRBD2. Germline V gene lookup returns CDR1 SGHTA and CDR2 FQGNSA. This CDR3 contains 18 residues. The V gene end was trimmed by 5 bases and the J gene end by 1 base; junction bases not matched to a gene: 12. The CDR3, as DNA: TGTGCCAGCAGCCTACGCATAGCGGGAGCCGTGGCCAAAAACATTCAGTACTTC. Protein sequence: CASSLRIAGAVAKNIQYF.

The genes are TRBV28 and TRBJ2-5; 10 nucleotides line up with TRBD2. The trim removed 5 bases at V and 2 bases at J, leaving 8 bases unmatched. Germline-derived CDR1 and CDR2 are MDHEN and SYDVKM. The CDR3 is 16 amino acids. DNA of the CDR3: TGTGCCAGCAGTCTCTTAGCGGGGGGACCTCAAGAGACCCAGTACTTC. Residues: CASSLLAGGPQETQYF.

Points on this clonotype: This sequence may be a read error, since a much larger clone differs from it by one base. The chain links TRBV5-1 to TRBJ2-7, with D perhaps TRBD2 (6 bases). Germline CDR1 reads SGHRS; CDR2 reads YFSETQ. The germline V and J ends were trimmed by 4 bases and 4 bases, with 18 bases remaining between them. The CDR3 runs to 15 residues. DNA for the CDR3: TGCGCCAGCAGCCATGGGATGGACTACCAGTACGAGCAGTACTTC. Protein sequence: CASSHGMDYQYEQYF.

A note on this clonotype: This may stem from a read error, because a much larger clone lies one nucleotide away. The chain employs TRBV15 and TRBJ1-5; D gene unclear. The CDR3 runs 14 residues. CDR1 is LNHNV, CDR2 YYDKDF, per germline (reference sequence). CDR3 protein: CVTSRVNTLQPQHF. CDR3 nucleotides: TGTGTCACCAGCAGAGTTAATACGCTACAGCCCCAGCATTTT.

This clonotype was seen at least ten times. The CDR3 sequence is CATAWGNKGNQPQHF. The CDR3 DNA follows: TGTGCCACCGCGTGGGGAAACAAAGGCAATCAGCCCCAGCATTTT. The V call is TRBV15, the J call TRBJ1-5; D is unresolved. The germline V gene has CDR1 LNHNV and CDR2 YYDKDF (reference sequence). Trimming took off 8 bases at V and 2 bases at J, with 16 bases between the two ends. The length of the CDR3 is 15 residues.

Points on this clonotype: A clone one base away is much larger, so this may be a read error. V usage is TRBV24-1 and J usage is TRBJ2-1; D is undetermined. CDR1 is KGHDR and CDR2 is SFDVKD in the germline V gene. The CDR3 spans 14 residues. V gave up 4 bases and J gave up 8 bases, with 14 bases separating them. CDR3 bases: TGTGCCACCAGTGACCCCGTCCATGGCGATGAGCAGTTCTTC. Translating gives CATSDPVHGDEQFF.

This chain connects TRBV7-9 to TRBJ1-1, with no clear D. With 8 bases removed from V and 4 bases from J, the gap between germline ends came to 20 bases. The germline gives CDR1 SEHNR, CDR2 FQNEAQ (reference sequence). There are 15 residues in the CDR3. This CDR3 reads CASASPRGGTTEAFF. The CDR3, as DNA: TGTGCCAGCGCGTCCCCGCGGGGTGGAACCACTGAAGCTTTCTTT.